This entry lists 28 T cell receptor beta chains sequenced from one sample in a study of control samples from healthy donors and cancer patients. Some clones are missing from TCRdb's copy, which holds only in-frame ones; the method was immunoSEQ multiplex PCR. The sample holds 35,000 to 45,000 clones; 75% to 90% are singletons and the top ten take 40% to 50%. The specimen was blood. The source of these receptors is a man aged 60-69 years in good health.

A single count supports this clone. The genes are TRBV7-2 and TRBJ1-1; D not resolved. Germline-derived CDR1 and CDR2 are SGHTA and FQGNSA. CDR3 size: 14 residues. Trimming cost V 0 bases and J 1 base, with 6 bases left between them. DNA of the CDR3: TGTGCCAGCAGCTTAGCGCGAGCGAACACTGAAGCTTTCTTT. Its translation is CASSLARANTEAFF. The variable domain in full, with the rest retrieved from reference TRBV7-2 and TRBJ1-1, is GAGVSQSPSNKVTEKGKDVELRCDPISGHTALYWYRQSLGQGLEFLIYFQGNSAPDKSGLPSDRFSAERTGGSVSTLTIQRTQQEDSAVYLCASSLARANTEAFFGQGTRLTVV.

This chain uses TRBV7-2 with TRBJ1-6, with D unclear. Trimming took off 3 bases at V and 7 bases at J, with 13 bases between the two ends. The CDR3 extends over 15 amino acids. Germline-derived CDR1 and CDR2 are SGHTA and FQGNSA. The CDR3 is CASSFWGSLNSPLHF. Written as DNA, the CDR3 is TGTGCCAGCAGCTTCTGGGGTTCATTAAATTCACCCCTCCACTTT.

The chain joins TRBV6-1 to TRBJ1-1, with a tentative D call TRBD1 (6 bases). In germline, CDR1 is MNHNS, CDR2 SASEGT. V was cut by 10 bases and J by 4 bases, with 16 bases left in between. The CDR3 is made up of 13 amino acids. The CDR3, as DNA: TGTGCCACCAGGCCGGGGGGCCCCACTGAAGCTTTCTTT. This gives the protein CATRPGGPTEAFF.

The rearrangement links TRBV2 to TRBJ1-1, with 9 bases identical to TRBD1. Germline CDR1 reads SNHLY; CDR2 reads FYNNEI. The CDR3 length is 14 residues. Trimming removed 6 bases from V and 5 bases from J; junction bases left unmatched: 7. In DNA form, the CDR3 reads TGTGCCAGCAGGAGGGGACAGGGACAGACTGAAGCTTTCTTT. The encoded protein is CASRRGQGQTEAFF. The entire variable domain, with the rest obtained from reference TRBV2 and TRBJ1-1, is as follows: EPEVTQTPSHQVTQMGQEVILRCVPISNHLYFYWYRQILGQKVEFLVSFYNNEISEKSEIFDDQFSVERPDGSNFTLKIRSTKLEDSAMYFCASRRGQGQTEAFFGQGTRLTVV.

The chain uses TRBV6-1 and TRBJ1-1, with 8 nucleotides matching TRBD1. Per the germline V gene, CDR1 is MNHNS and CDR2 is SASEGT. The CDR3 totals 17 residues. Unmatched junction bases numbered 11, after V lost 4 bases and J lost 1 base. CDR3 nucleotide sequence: TGTGCCAGCAGTGGCTTTACAGGGGGGCAGACGAACACTGAAGCTTTCTTT. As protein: CASSGFTGGQTNTEAFF.

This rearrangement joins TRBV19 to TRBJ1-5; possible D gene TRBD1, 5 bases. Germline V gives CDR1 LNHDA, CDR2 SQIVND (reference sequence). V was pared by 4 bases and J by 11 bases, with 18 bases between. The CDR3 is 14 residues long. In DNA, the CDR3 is TGTGCCAGTAGTAACCGGGGCCCTGAAACGTCCCAGCATTTT. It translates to CASSNRGPETSQHF.

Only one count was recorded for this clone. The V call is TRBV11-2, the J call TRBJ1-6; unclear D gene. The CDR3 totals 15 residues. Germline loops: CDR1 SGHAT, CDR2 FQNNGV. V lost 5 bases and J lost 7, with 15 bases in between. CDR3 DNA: TGTGCCAGCAGCCCGATCGGACGGACCAATTCACCCCTCCACTTT. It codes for CASSPIGRTNSPLHF.

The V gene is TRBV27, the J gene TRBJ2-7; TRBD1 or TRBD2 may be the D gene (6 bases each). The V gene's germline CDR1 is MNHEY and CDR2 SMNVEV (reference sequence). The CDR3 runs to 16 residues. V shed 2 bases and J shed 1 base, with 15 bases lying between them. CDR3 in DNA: TGTGCCAGCAGTTTAGGATGGAGGGGGGCGTCCTACGAGCAGTACTTC. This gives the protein CASSLGWRGASYEQYF.

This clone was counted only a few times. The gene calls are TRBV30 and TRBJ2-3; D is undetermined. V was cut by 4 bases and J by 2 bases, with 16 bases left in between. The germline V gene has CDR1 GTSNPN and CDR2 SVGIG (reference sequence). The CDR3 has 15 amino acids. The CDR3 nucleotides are TGTGCCTGGACCCCCTCATGGAGCTCCACAGATACGCAGTATTTT. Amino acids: CAWTPSWSSTDTQYF.

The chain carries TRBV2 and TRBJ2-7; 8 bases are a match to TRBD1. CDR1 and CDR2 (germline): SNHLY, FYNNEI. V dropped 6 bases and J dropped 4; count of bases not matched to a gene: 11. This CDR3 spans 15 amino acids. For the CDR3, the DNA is TGTGCCAGCAGCCGGGACAGGATGGATACGTACGAGCAGTACTTC. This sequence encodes CASSRDRMDTYEQYF.

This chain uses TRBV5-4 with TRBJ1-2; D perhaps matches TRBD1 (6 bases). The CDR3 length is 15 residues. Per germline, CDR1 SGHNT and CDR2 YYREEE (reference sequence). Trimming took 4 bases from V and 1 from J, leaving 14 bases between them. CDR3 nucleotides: TGTGCCAGCAGCCATTCGGGGGGGCGTAACTATGGCTACACCTTC. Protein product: CASSHSGGRNYGYTF.

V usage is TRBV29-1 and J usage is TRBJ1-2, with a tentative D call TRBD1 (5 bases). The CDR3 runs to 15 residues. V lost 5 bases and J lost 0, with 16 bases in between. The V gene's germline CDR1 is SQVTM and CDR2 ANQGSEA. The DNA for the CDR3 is TGCAGCGTTAGTTCCAGGGCAAACCCTAACTATGGCTACACCTTC. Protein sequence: CSVSSRANPNYGYTF. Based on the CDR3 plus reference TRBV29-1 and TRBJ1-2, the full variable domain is SAVISQKPSRDICQRGTSLTIQCQVDSQVTMMFWYRQQPGQSLTLIATANQGSEATYESGFVIDKFPISRPNLTFSTLTVSNMSPEDSSIYLCSVSSRANPNYGYTFGSGTRLTVV.

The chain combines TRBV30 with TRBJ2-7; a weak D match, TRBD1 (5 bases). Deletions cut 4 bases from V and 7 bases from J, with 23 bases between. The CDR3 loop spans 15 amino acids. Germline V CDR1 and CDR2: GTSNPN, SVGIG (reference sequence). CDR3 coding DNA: TGTGCCTGGACTCACAAACGACTGGACACGAAAGAGCAGTACTTC. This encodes CAWTHKRLDTKEQYF. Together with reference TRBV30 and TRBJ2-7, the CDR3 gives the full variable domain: SQTIHQWPATLVQPVGSPLSLECTVEGTSNPNLYWYRQAAGRGLQLLFYSVGIGQISSEVPQNLSASRPQDRQFILSSKKLLLSDSGFYLCAWTHKRLDTKEQYFGPGTRLTVT.

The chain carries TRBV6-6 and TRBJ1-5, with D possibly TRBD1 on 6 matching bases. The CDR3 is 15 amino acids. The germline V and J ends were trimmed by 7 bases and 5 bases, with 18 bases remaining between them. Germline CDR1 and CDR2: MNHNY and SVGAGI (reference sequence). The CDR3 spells CASTDGGAGDQPQHF. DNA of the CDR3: TGTGCCAGCACCGATGGGGGCGCGGGGGATCAGCCCCAGCATTTT.

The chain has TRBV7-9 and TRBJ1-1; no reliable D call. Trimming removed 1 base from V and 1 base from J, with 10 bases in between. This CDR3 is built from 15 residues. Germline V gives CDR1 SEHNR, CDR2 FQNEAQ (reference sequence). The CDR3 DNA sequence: TGTGCCAGCAGCTTAGTAGGGTTAGGGAACACTGAAGCTTTCTTT. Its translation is CASSLVGLGNTEAFF.

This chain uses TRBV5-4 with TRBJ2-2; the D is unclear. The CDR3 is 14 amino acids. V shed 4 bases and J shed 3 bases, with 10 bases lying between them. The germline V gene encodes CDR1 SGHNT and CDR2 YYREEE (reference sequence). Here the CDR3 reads CASSGAAYTGELFF. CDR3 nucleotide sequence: TGTGCCAGCAGCGGAGCCGCTTACACCGGGGAGCTGTTTTTT.

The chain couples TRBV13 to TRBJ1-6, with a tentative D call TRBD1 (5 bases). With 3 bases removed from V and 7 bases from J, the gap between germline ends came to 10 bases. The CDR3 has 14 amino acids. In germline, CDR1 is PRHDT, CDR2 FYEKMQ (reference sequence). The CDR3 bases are TGTGCCAGCAGCTTGGGGACGGGGAATTCACCCCTCCACTTT. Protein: CASSLGTGNSPLHF.

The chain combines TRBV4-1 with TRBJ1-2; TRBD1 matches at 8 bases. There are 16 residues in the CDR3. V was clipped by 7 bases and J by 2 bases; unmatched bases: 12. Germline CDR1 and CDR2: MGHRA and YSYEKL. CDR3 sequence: CASTPRSGQENYGYTF. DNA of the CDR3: TGCGCCAGCACCCCCAGATCGGGACAGGAGAACTATGGCTACACCTTC.

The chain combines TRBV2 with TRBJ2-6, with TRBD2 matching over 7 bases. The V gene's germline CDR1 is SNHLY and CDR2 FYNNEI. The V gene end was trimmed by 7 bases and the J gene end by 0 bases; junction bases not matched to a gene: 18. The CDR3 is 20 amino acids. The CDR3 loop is CASKYWGYAGAISGANVLTF. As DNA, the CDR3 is TGTGCCAGCAAATACTGGGGGTACGCGGGAGCAATCTCTGGGGCCAACGTCCTGACTTTC.

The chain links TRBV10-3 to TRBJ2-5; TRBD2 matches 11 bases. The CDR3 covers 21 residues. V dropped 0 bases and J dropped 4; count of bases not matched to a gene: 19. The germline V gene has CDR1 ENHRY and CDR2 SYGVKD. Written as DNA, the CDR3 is TGTGCCATCAGTGAGTCAGGCGGCTCCTTGAATAGCGGGGGGGCCCGAGAGACCCAGTACTTC. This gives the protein CAISESGGSLNSGGARETQYF.

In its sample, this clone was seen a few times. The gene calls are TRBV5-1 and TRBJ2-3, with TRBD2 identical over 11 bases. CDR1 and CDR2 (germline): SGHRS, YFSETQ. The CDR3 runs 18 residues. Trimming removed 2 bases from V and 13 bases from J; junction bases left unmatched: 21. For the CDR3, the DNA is TGCGCCAGCAGCTTAACAGCCCCAGGGACTAGCGGTGCTATTTGGGAGTATTTT. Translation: CASSLTAPGTSGAIWEYF.

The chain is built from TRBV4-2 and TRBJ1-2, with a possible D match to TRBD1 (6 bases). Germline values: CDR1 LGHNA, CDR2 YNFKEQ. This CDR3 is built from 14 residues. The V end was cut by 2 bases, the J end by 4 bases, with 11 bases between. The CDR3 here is CASSQLTGGYGYTF. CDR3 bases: TGTGCCAGCAGCCAACTGACAGGAGGCTATGGCTACACCTTC.

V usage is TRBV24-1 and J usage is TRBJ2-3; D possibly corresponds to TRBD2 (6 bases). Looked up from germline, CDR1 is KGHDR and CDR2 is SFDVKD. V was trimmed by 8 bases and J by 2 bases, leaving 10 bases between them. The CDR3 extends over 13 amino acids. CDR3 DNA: TGTGCCACCACCAGGGACTCCACAGATACGCAGTATTTT. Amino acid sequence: CATTRDSTDTQYF.

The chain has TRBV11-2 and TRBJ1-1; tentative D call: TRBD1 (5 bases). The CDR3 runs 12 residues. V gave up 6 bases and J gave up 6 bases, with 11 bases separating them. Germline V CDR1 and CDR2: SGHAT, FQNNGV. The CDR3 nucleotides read TGTGCCAGCAGTCCTCGGGACGCTGAAGCTTTCTTT. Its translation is CASSPRDAEAFF.

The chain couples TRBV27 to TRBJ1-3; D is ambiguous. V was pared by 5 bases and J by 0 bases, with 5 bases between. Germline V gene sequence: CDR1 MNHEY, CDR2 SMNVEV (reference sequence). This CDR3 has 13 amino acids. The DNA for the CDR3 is TGTGCCAGCAGTGAGCTCTCTGGAAACACCATATATTTT. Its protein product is CASSELSGNTIYF.

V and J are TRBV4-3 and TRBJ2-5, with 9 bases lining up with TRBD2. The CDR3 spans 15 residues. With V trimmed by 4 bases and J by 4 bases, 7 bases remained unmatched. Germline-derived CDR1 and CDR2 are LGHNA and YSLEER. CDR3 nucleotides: TGCGCCAGCAGCCCGGGACTAGCCGCCAGAGAGACCCAGTACTTC. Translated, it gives CASSPGLAARETQYF.

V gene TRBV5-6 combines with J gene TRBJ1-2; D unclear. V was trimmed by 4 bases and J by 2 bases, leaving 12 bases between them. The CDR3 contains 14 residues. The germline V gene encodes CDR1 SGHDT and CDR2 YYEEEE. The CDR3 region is CASSPLGENYGYTF. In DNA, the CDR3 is TGTGCCAGCAGCCCCCTGGGAGAGAACTATGGCTACACCTTC.

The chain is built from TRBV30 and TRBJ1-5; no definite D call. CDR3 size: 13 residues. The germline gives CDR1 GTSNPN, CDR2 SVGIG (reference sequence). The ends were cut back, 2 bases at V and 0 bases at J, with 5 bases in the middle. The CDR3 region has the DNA TGTGCCTGGAGTACTTATAGCAATCAGCCCCAGCATTTT. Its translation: CAWSTYSNQPQHF.